What follows is one TCR beta chain and its context. In the PCR, 60 Vbeta and 13 Jbeta primers were used. Profiling relied on immunoSEQ multiplex PCR, and the TCRdb table lists in-frame clones only, not all of them. The data show tens of thousands of clones, roughly three quarters seen once. This sample stems from a study of cytomegalovirus exposure and HLA in healthy donors. In the study overall: Some 85 million unique TCRs from HLA-typed donors were held in an early data release.

Per the germline V gene, CDR1 is SGHAT and CDR2 is FQNNGV. V shed 5 bases, J shed 2 bases, and the junction held 3 bases outside the gene matches. This CDR3 has 13 amino acids. This chain uses TRBV11-2 with TRBJ2-7, with TRBD1 matching 7 bases. The source material was PBMCs. This clonotype was sampled from a male donor in good health and CMV-seronegative. CDR3 coding DNA: TGTGCCAGCAGCGAAGACAGGGCCTACGAGCAGTACTTC. It is translated as CASSEDRAYEQYF.